These 29 T cell receptor beta chains originate from one sample sequenced in a study of T cells in Graves' hyperthyroidism and ophthalmopathy. Template material for amplifying TCR beta CDR3 regions consisted of RNA transcripts. The TCR CDR3 was amplified in a first-round RT-PCR using the HTBI primer set. From the multiplex PCR reads, TCRdb called clonotypes with MiXCR, one entry per CDR3 protein. The repertoire holds about 360,000 distinct CDR3 sequences, with approximately 13% as singletons. Sequencing used blood. These receptors were obtained from a woman aged 18-29 years with Graves' hyperthyroidism.

The V gene is TRBV11-3, the J gene TRBJ1-2, with 8 bases fitting TRBD1. CDR1 is SGHNT, CDR2 YENEEA, per germline. This CDR3 has 17 residues. V shed 5 bases and J 8 bases; nucleotides not matched to a gene: 19. The CDR3 nucleotides are TGTGCCAGCAGCCCGAGGGGACAGGTGGCTGAGGCTAGCGGCTACACCTTC. This gives the protein CASSPRGQVAEASGYTF.

This clonotype was observed at least ten times. The chain joins TRBV18 to TRBJ2-4; unclear D gene. Between the trimmed V and J ends, which lost 0 bases and 0 bases, there was a span of 9 bases. Germline values: CDR1 KGHSH, CDR2 LQKENI. The CDR3 covers 16 residues. The CDR3 is CASSPPAGLAKNIQYF. The CDR3 coding sequence is TGTGCCAGCTCACCACCAGCAGGTCTAGCCAAAAACATTCAGTACTTC.

This clonotype was recorded a few times. The CDR3 coding sequence is TGTGCCACCCATGGGGGCAATAGCAATCAGCCCCAGCATTTT. It is translated as CATHGGNSNQPQHF. J is TRBJ1-5 and V is TRBV19; TRBD1 is a possible D gene (6 bases). With 10 bases removed from V and 0 bases from J, the gap between germline ends came to 13 bases. From germline, CDR1 is LNHDA and CDR2 SQIVND (reference sequence). CDR3 length: 14 amino acids.

This chain joins TRBV10-3 and TRBJ2-2, with a possible D match to TRBD2 (6 bases). Trimming pared 7 bases from V and 0 bases from J, leaving 9 bases between. Germline values: CDR1 ENHRY, CDR2 SYGVKD. The CDR3 totals 14 residues. CDR3 in DNA: TGTGCCATCACGGGGGTGGCGAACACCGGGGAGCTGTTTTTT. Amino acid sequence: CAITGVANTGELFF.

About this clonotype itself: Just one base apart from a much larger clone, this may be a read error. The chain couples TRBV12-3 or TRBV12-4 to TRBJ1-4; D is perhaps TRBD1 (6 bases). The CDR3 loop spans 15 amino acids. CDR3 coding DNA: TGTGCCAGCAGTTTTGGTGGGACACCTAATGAAAAACTGTCTTTT. Its protein is CASSFGGTPNEKLSF.

This clonotype was detected many times. The rearrangement links TRBV10-3 to TRBJ1-1; tentatively, D is TRBD1 (6 bases). The V gene's germline CDR1 is ENHRY and CDR2 SYGVKD. Trimming took off 10 bases at V and 8 bases at J, with 17 bases between the two ends. The CDR3 is made up of 12 amino acids. The CDR3 sequence is CATRSGGREAFF. The CDR3 nucleotides are TGTGCCACTAGAAGCGGGGGCCGCGAAGCTTTCTTT.

This clonotype was recorded many times. The chain is built from TRBV5-1 and TRBJ1-6; D gene ambiguous. Trimming removed 1 base from V and 0 bases from J, with 11 bases in between. The CDR3 contains 17 residues. In germline, CDR1 is SGHRS, CDR2 YFSETQ. The CDR3: CASSLFGPSSYNSPLHF. The DNA for the CDR3 is TGCGCCAGCAGCTTGTTCGGACCCAGCTCCTATAATTCACCCCTCCACTTT. Using reference TRBV5-1 and TRBJ1-6 for the parts outside the CDR3, the full variable domain is KAGVTQTPRYLIKTRGQQVTLSCSPISGHRSVSWYQQTPGQGLQFLFEYFSETQRNKGNFPGRFSGRQFSNSRSEMNVSTLELGDSALYLCASSLFGPSSYNSPLHFGNGTRLTVT.

This clonotype was recorded many times. The chain recombines TRBV18 with TRBJ2-3, with unresolved D. Between the trimmed V and J ends, which lost 5 bases and 2 bases, there was a span of 17 bases. Germline V gene sequence: CDR1 KGHSH, CDR2 LQKENI. This CDR3 region has 16 residues. DNA of the CDR3: TGTGCCAGCTCATCCGCCCCGAGACGGGCCACAGATACGCAGTATTTT. It codes for CASSSAPRRATDTQYF.

This clonotype occurred a few times. The chain uses TRBV4-3 and TRBJ1-4; D ambiguous. V was trimmed by 0 bases and J by 0 bases, leaving 8 bases between them. Germline loops: CDR1 LGHNA, CDR2 YSLEER. This CDR3 region has 16 residues. CDR3: CASSQDRGATNEKLFF. In DNA, the CDR3 is TGCGCCAGCAGCCAAGATCGGGGAGCAACTAATGAAAAACTGTTTTTT.

This clonotype was seen repeatedly, ten times or more. The chain combines TRBV7-8 with TRBJ1-1; no clear D gene. Germline assignment: CDR1 SGHVS and CDR2 FQNEAQ. V was pared by 4 bases and J by 0 bases, with 3 bases between. CDR3 length: 12 residues. The CDR3 sequence is CASSWVNTEAFF. In DNA, the CDR3 is TGTGCCAGCAGCTGGGTGAACACTGAAGCTTTCTTT.

The sample holds many counts of this clonotype. The chain couples TRBV7-3 to TRBJ2-3; D might be TRBD2 (6 bases). Germline lookup yields CDR1 SGHTA and CDR2 FQGTGA. V lost 5 bases and J lost 6, with 12 bases in between. CDR3 length: 13 residues. For the CDR3, the DNA is TGTGCCAGCAGCCTTAGGCGGGATGATACGCAGTATTTT. It encodes CASSLRRDDTQYF.

At least ten counts were recorded for this clonotype. V and J are TRBV7-8 and TRBJ1-1; D ambiguous. Deletions cut 0 bases from V and 1 base from J, with 9 bases between. CDR1 SGHVS and CDR2 FQNEAQ come from the germline V gene. CDR3 length: 15 residues. The CDR3 DNA sequence: TGTGCCAGCAGCTTAGCGACCACACCGAACACTGAAGCTTTCTTT. As protein: CASSLATTPNTEAFF.

The chain carries TRBV6-2 or TRBV6-3 and TRBJ1-2; D uncertain. Germline loops: CDR1 MNHEY, CDR2 SVGEGT. The CDR3 is 17 residues long. V dropped 2 bases and J dropped 3 bases, with 19 bases sitting between them. CDR3 loop: CASSYPFGPAWHYGYTF. CDR3 DNA sequence: TGTGCCAGCAGTTACCCCTTCGGTCCGGCCTGGCACTATGGCTACACCTTC.

This clonotype appeared many times. The V call is TRBV28, the J call TRBJ1-1; 8 bases are shared with TRBD1. Looked up from germline, CDR1 is MDHEN and CDR2 is SYDVKM. This CDR3 has 15 amino acids. Trimming cost V 8 bases and J 3 bases; bases outside gene matches: 11. As DNA, the CDR3 is TGTGCCAGCGCCCAGGGGGCTCAAGCGTACACTGAAGCTTTCTTT. Its protein product is CASAQGAQAYTEAFF.

To note about this clonotype: A much larger clonotype is one base distant, so this may be a read error. V is TRBV29-1 and J is TRBJ1-1, with a weak D call TRBD1 (6 bases). The CDR3 has 12 amino acids. Germline CDR1 reads SQVTM; CDR2 reads ANQGSEA. The CDR3 DNA reads TGCAGCGGATCAGAGGGGGGGACTGGAGCTTTCTTT. Protein sequence: CSGSEGGTGAFF.

This clonotype has a count of ten or more. The V and J genes are TRBV19 and TRBJ1-5; tentatively, D is TRBD1 (6 bases). Germline loops: CDR1 LNHDA, CDR2 SQIVND (reference sequence). With 7 bases removed from V and 7 bases from J, the gap between germline ends came to 14 bases. The CDR3 is made up of 13 amino acids. The CDR3, as DNA: TGTGCCAGTACGGGGGGCGAACGACAGCCCCAGCATTTT. Amino acid sequence: CASTGGERQPQHF.

The CDR3 loop is CASSEAGQGSYGYTF. The CDR3 DNA is TGTGCCAGCAGTGAGGCCGGACAGGGATCCTATGGCTACACCTTC. The chain recombines TRBV2 with TRBJ1-2; TRBD1 matches at 8 bases. V lost 3 bases, J lost 4 bases, and 7 bases stayed unmatched. Germline CDR1 reads SNHLY; CDR2 reads FYNNEI. The CDR3 is 15 residues long. Based on the CDR3 plus reference TRBV2 and TRBJ1-2, the full variable domain is EPEVTQTPSHQVTQMGQEVILRCVPISNHLYFYWYRQILGQKVEFLVSFYNNEISEKSEIFDDQFSVERPDGSNFTLKIRSTKLEDSAMYFCASSEAGQGSYGYTFGSGTRLTVV.

The chain has TRBV7-3 and TRBJ2-2, with a possible D match to TRBD2 (6 bases). CDR1 and CDR2 (germline): SGHTA, FQGTGA. Trimming removed 2 bases from V and 3 bases from J, with 13 bases in between. CDR3 length: 16 amino acids. CDR3 protein: CASSLATTGDTGELFF. Here the CDR3 DNA reads TGTGCCAGCAGCTTAGCGACGACGGGGGACACCGGGGAGCTGTTTTTT.

This clonotype has ten or more counts. This chain connects TRBV28 to TRBJ2-5, with TRBD2 matching over 11 bases. Germline lookup yields CDR1 MDHEN and CDR2 SYDVKM. The ends lost 6 bases at V and 2 bases at J; junction bases unmatched: 8. The CDR3 is 16 residues long. The CDR3, as DNA: TGTGCCAGCAGAACTACCGGGACTAGCGGACAAGAGACCCAGTACTTC. Encoded protein: CASRTTGTSGQETQYF. The whole variable domain, remainder taken from reference TRBV28 and TRBJ2-5, is DVKVTQSSRYLVKRTGEKVFLECVQDMDHENMFWYRQDPGLGLRLIYFSYDVKMKEKGDIPEGYSVSREKKERFSLILESASTNQTSMYLCASRTTGTSGQETQYFGPGTRLLVL.

This clonotype has only a few counts. The chain joins TRBV29-1 to TRBJ2-4; D is uncertain. V was pared by 6 bases and J by 9 bases, with 24 bases between. CDR3 length: 15 amino acids. Germline CDR1 is SQVTM and CDR2 is ANQGSEA. The CDR3 sequence is CSVALGRDVNPIQYF. CDR3 sequence (DNA): TGCAGCGTGGCTCTGGGTAGGGATGTTAATCCCATTCAGTACTTC.

This clonotype was counted at least ten times. This chain joins TRBV12-3 or TRBV12-4 and TRBJ2-2; maybe TRBD2 (6 bases). The CDR3 sequence is 14 residues long. V dropped 9 bases and J dropped 1 base, with 12 bases sitting between them. The CDR3 sequence is CASSSGWNTGELFF. The CDR3 DNA follows: TGTGCCAGTTCCAGCGGGTGGAACACCGGGGAGCTGTTTTTT.

This clonotype was seen at least ten times. The chain has TRBV12-3 or TRBV12-4 and TRBJ1-1; 8 nucleotides align to TRBD1. The CDR3 consists of 11 residues. The J segment lost 8 bases and the V segment lost 8 bases, leaving 4 bases of the junction unmatched. CDR3 nucleotide sequence: TGTGCCAGCCAGGGACAGGTCGAAGCTTTCTTT. It codes for CASQGQVEAFF.

This clonotype was observed at least ten times. The chain links TRBV20-1 to TRBJ2-1, with 13 bases identical to TRBD2. The CDR3 is 19 residues long. The V gene's germline CDR1 is DFQATT and CDR2 SNEGSKA (reference sequence). Trimming cost V 0 bases and J 4 bases; bases outside gene matches: 12. The chain's CDR3 is CSARDDGGLAGSVYNEQFF. The CDR3 bases are TGCAGTGCTAGAGATGACGGGGGACTAGCGGGATCTGTGTACAATGAGCAGTTCTTC.

This clonotype is a singleton in its sample. A much larger clone lies one base from this, so it may be a read error. J is TRBJ2-3 and V is TRBV14; no definite D call. This CDR3 contains 14 residues. Per the germline V gene, CDR1 is SGHDN and CDR2 is FVKESK. CDR3: CANSQDPQTDTQYF. The CDR3 bases are TGTGCCAACAGCCAAGATCCACAAACAGATACGCAGTATTTT.

This clonotype appeared a single time. A read error is possible here, since a much larger clone lies one base away. The CDR3 carries no conserved terminal phenylalanine or tryptophan, so it likely arises from a read error. The chain combines TRBV3-1 with TRBJ2-4, with D hard to call. Trimming removed 4 bases at V and 1 base at J, with 8 bases between. Germline CDR1 and CDR2: LGHDT and YNNKEL (reference sequence). The CDR3 spans 14 residues. The CDR3: CASSPRVAKNIQYL. The CDR3 DNA reads as TGTGCCAGCAGCCCACGGGTGGCCAAAAACATTCAGTACCTC.

This clonotype has more than one count but fewer than ten. The chain is built from TRBV6-2 or TRBV6-3 and TRBJ2-1; D ambiguous. Germline V gives CDR1 MNHEY, CDR2 SVGEGT. V lost 6 bases and J 4 bases, leaving 10 bases between the germline ends. The CDR3 totals 13 residues. CDR3 in DNA: TGTGCCAGCAGGGATAACGGATACAATGAGCAGTTCTTC. Residues: CASRDNGYNEQFF.

This clonotype was seen many times. J is TRBJ2-7 and V is TRBV10-3; 12 bases match TRBD2. This CDR3 region has 13 residues. The germline CDR1 and CDR2 sequences are ENHRY and SYGVKD. J was trimmed by 4 bases and V by 6 bases; bases with no gene match: 1. In DNA, the CDR3 is TGTGCCATCAGGGGGACTAGCGGGTACGAGCAGTACTTC. This sequence encodes CAIRGTSGYEQYF.

This clonotype was detected ten times or more. The V call is TRBV7-2, the J call TRBJ1-1; D uncertain. Germline V CDR1 and CDR2: SGHTA, FQGNSA. The CDR3 length is 12 residues. With 7 bases removed from V and 5 bases from J, the gap between germline ends came to 11 bases. Here the CDR3 reads CASNWGVTEAFF. DNA for the CDR3: TGTGCCAGCAACTGGGGAGTAACTGAAGCTTTCTTT.

This clonotype was detected ten times or more. This chain connects TRBV28 to TRBJ2-1, with D possibly being TRBD1 (5 bases). Germline CDR1 MDHEN, CDR2 SYDVKM. V lost 7 bases, J lost 4 bases, and 14 bases lay in between. CDR3 length: 14 residues. CDR3 region: CASTLTVEYNEQFF. The CDR3 DNA reads TGTGCCAGCACTCTGACAGTGGAATACAATGAGCAGTTCTTC.